Listed below are T cell receptor beta chains from one sample, sequenced in a study of long-term antiretroviral therapy in people with HIV. TCRdb keeps only in-frame clones here, not all; method: immunoSEQ multiplex PCR. Of 25,000 to 30,000 clones in the sample, roughly four fifths were seen once. The sample consisted of unsorted PBMCs, taken 2.9 years after starting antiretroviral therapy. All receptors come from a man over 45 with HIV. The CDR3 runs from the conserved cysteine through the conserved F or W. Fields, in order: V gene, J gene, CDR3 protein.

TRBV7-9	TRBJ2-5	CASSFRETQYF
TRBV18	TRBJ1-4	CASSPMGQQLEKLFF
TRBV28	TRBJ2-7	CASSRNSYEQYF
TRBV7-2	TRBJ1-1	CASSVHNTEAFF
TRBV30	TRBJ2-3	CAWIGGPDTQYF
TRBV5-8	TRBJ2-1	CASSILWGPNEQFF
TRBV29-1	TRBJ2-3	CSVDGKTGTDTQYF
TRBV5-6	TRBJ1-6	CASSLERGSYNSPLHF
TRBV4-1	TRBJ1-5	CASSQWDRGRNQPQHF
TRBV7-9	TRBJ1-5	CASSPGVDQPQHF
TRBV30	TRBJ1-1	CAWTPGPPRRGTEAFF
TRBV7-6	TRBJ1-5	CASSLVGNSNQPQHF
TRBV10-1	TRBJ2-7	CASSAGTPPYEQYF
TRBV6-6	TRBJ2-2	CASNKQGAGELFF
TRBV27	TRBJ2-5	CASSLSEAGETQYF
TRBV28	TRBJ2-6	CASSPVPSSGANVLTF
TRBV30	TRBJ2-2	CAWSVGGWRYTGELFF
TRBV7-9	TRBJ2-7	CASSLASDGYEQYF
TRBV11-2	TRBJ2-5	CASSLPWDRAQETQYF
TRBV7-9	TRBJ2-3	CASSLLDSGGLDTQYF
TRBV2	TRBJ1-5	CASSGTPAGNQPQHF
TRBV11-2	TRBJ1-3	CASSQNRAGNTIYF
TRBV27	TRBJ1-1	CASSLGQVNTEAFF
TRBV18	TRBJ2-7	CASSYGDSYEQYF
TRBV29-1	TRBJ2-7	CSVRLALSSYEQYF
TRBV14	TRBJ1-2	CASSSGLSRSYGYTF
TRBV27	TRBJ1-5	CASRRPNGPQHF
TRBV28	TRBJ2-7	CASSLGLLYEQYF
TRBV28	TRBJ1-2	CASSFGQNYGYTF
TRBV14	TRBJ1-1	CASSPAGLDTEAFF
TRBV18	TRBJ2-5	CASSPPRGETQYF
TRBV5-1	TRBJ1-4	CASSFRDNEKLFF